This entry features one TCR beta chain sequence. This entry belongs to a study of cytomegalovirus exposure and HLA in healthy donors. V dropped 4 bases and J dropped 4; count of bases not matched to a gene: 1. The CDR3 is made up of 13 amino acids. Germline-derived CDR1 and CDR2 are SGHRS and YFSETQ. The method was immunoSEQ multiplex PCR; TCRdb's version includes in-frame clones alone and lacks a portion of them. The sample carries roughly 98,000 clones, approximately 90% recorded once. The chain couples TRBV5-1 to TRBJ1-4, with 7 bases matching TRBD1. This receptor was taken from a woman in her twenties or thirties in good health and CMV-seronegative. Sequencing was carried out using PBMCs. The CDR3 protein is CASSGTDNEKLFF. DNA of the CDR3: TGCGCCAGCAGCGGGACAGATAATGAAAAACTGTTTTTT.